Below are 5 T cell receptor beta chains sequenced from a single sample in a study of CD8 T cells in Susac syndrome (dated by TCRdb to the late 2010s). The library relied on the immunoSEQ multiplex PCR assay. RNA was extracted using the RNeasy kit, and about 0.5 to 1 ug of the RNA was reverse transcribed with random hexamers. TCRdb reprocessed the public reads (quality trimming at Q25 with fastp, clone calling with MiXCR) and kept in-frame beta chains. Each record represents a unique CDR3 protein, reported with the most common genes and DNA among its rows. The sample profile shows around 140,000 distinct CDR3 sequences; 80% of them were found once. About 0.51% of the sample is held by the ten biggest clonotypes. Sequences were obtained from CD8+ T cells from PBMCs. These receptor sequences come from a human donor with multiple sclerosis.

The chain has TRBV13 and TRBJ1-4, with D possibly matching TRBD1 (6 bases). The germline CDR1 and CDR2 sequences are PRHDT and FYEKMQ (reference sequence). With 5 bases removed from V and 6 bases from J, the gap between germline ends came to 10 bases. The CDR3 loop spans 13 amino acids. The CDR3, as DNA: TGTGCCAGCAGCCCACCAGGGGATGAAAAACTGTTTTTT. This codes for CASSPPGDEKLFF.

The rearrangement uses TRBV13 and TRBJ1-1; D may be TRBD1 (5 bases). The V and J ends lost 5 bases and 0 bases respectively, with 13 bases between them. Germline assignment: CDR1 PRHDT and CDR2 FYEKMQ (reference sequence). The CDR3 sequence is 15 residues long. CDR3 loop: CASSPAGGLNTEAFF. Written as DNA, the CDR3 is TGTGCCAGCAGCCCCGCTGGGGGGTTGAACACTGAAGCTTTCTTT.

This rearrangement joins TRBV30 to TRBJ2-3, with 8 nucleotides matching TRBD1. The CDR3 has 13 residues. Germline V lookup: CDR1 GTSNPN, CDR2 SVGIG (reference sequence). After removal of 2 bases from V and 5 bases from J, the junction contained 3 bases not matched to a gene. CDR3 bases: TGTGCCTGGAGTCTCGGACAGGGAGATACGCAGTATTTT. Protein sequence: CAWSLGQGDTQYF.

The chain couples TRBV14 to TRBJ1-2, with 11 nucleotides matching TRBD1. The J segment lost 6 bases and the V segment lost 2 bases, leaving 2 bases of the junction unmatched. Looked up from germline, CDR1 is SGHDN and CDR2 is FVKESK. The CDR3 has 14 amino acids. The CDR3 nucleotides read TGTGCCAGCAGCCAACGGACAGGGGGCCATGGCTACACCTTC. This sequence encodes CASSQRTGGHGYTF.

J is TRBJ1-5 and V is TRBV27; D ambiguous. V lost 5 bases and J 5 bases, leaving 13 bases between the germline ends. Germline V CDR1 and CDR2: MNHEY, SMNVEV (reference sequence). The CDR3 consists of 14 residues. The CDR3 DNA reads TGTGCCAGCAGTCCCTACGACGGAGATCAGCCCCAGCATTTT. Translated, it gives CASSPYDGDQPQHF.